This passage covers 11 T cell receptor beta chains from one sample sequenced in a study of cytomegalovirus exposure and HLA in healthy donors. The primer mix had 60 Vbeta and 13 Jbeta primers. This table comes from immunoSEQ multiplex PCR, and its TCRdb copy is limited to in-frame clones, with some not included. This listing includes under 60,000 clones. Sequencing was done on a sample of PBMCs. Receptor source: a woman aged 30 to 39 in good health and CMV-seropositive.

The chain employs TRBV18 and TRBJ2-1, with TRBD2 matching 8 bases. The germline V gene has CDR1 KGHSH and CDR2 LQKENI. The CDR3 is 17 residues long. The V and J ends lost 4 bases and 3 bases, in that order; junction bases with no gene match: 11. CDR3 residues: CASSLPTGSGNYNEQFF. In nucleotides, the CDR3 is TGTGCCAGCTCACTCCCCACGGGTAGCGGGAACTACAATGAGCAGTTCTTC.

V gene TRBV30 combines with J gene TRBJ2-5, with TRBD2 matching over 9 bases. Germline values: CDR1 GTSNPN, CDR2 SVGIG (reference sequence). This CDR3 has 13 amino acids. Trimming cost V 8 bases and J 2 bases; bases outside gene matches: 6. CDR3 in amino acids: CASSGGLQETQYF. CDR3 bases: TGTGCCAGTAGCGGGGGCCTACAAGAGACCCAGTACTTC.

The chain employs TRBV6-5 and TRBJ2-7; 10 bases align to TRBD1. The J segment lost 7 bases and the V segment lost 8 bases, leaving 5 bases of the junction unmatched. Looked up from germline, CDR1 is MNHEY and CDR2 is SVGAGI. The CDR3 runs 12 residues. As DNA, the CDR3 is TGTGCCAGCGTGGACAGGGGGTGTGAGCAGTACTTC. This encodes CASVDRGCEQYF.

The chain combines TRBV4-2 with TRBJ2-2, with TRBD1 matching 9 bases. J gave up 6 bases and V 2 bases, and 4 bases lay outside the gene matches. The CDR3 runs to 15 residues. Germline V gene lookup returns CDR1 LGHNA and CDR2 YNFKEQ. For the CDR3, the DNA is TGTGCCAGCAGCCAAACAGGGGGCGACGCCGGGGAGCTGTTTTTT. Translation: CASSQTGGDAGELFF.

The chain carries TRBV7-2 and TRBJ2-4, with D unclear. CDR1 is SGHTA and CDR2 is FQGNSA in the germline V gene. This CDR3 spans 14 amino acids. V shed 1 base and J shed 1 base, with 5 bases lying between them. The CDR3 is CASSLEAAKNIQYF. CDR3 coding DNA: TGTGCCAGCAGCTTAGAAGCTGCCAAAAACATTCAGTACTTC.

The chain carries TRBV13 and TRBJ1-1; D perhaps matches TRBD1 (5 bases). V lost 6 bases, J lost 1 base, and 9 bases lay in between. Germline lookup yields CDR1 PRHDT and CDR2 FYEKMQ (reference sequence). The CDR3 length is 13 residues. The CDR3 spells CASRVTGNTEAFF. CDR3 DNA sequence: TGTGCCAGCAGGGTAACAGGGAACACTGAAGCTTTCTTT.

The V and J genes are TRBV18 and TRBJ2-1, with TRBD1 matching 8 bases. The CDR3 is made up of 18 amino acids. Trimming at V came to 4 bases and at J to 0 bases, leaving 11 bases not matched to a gene. Germline CDR1 reads KGHSH; CDR2 reads LQKENI. The CDR3 nucleotides read TGTGCCAGCTCACTACCGCCCGTCGGACAGGGCTCCTACAATGAGCAGTTCTTC. Translated: CASSLPPVGQGSYNEQFF. Based on the CDR3 plus reference TRBV18 and TRBJ2-1, the full variable domain is NAGVMQNPRHLVRRRGQEARLRCSPMKGHSHVYWYRQLPEEGLKFMVYLQKENIIDESGMPKERFSAEFPKEGPSILRIQQVVRGDSAAYFCASSLPPVGQGSYNEQFFGPGTRLTVL.

The chain joins TRBV6-1 to TRBJ2-7, with 7 bases that match TRBD1. The CDR3 contains 14 residues. The germline V gene encodes CDR1 MNHNS and CDR2 SASEGT. V lost 10 bases and J lost 6; bases outside the gene matches: 15. CDR3 sequence: CATFRQGSKSEQYF. The CDR3 DNA is TGTGCCACCTTCCGACAGGGAAGCAAGAGCGAGCAGTACTTC.

The rearrangement joins TRBV30 to TRBJ2-5; TRBD2 aligns across 7 bases. There are 12 residues in the CDR3. From germline, CDR1 is GTSNPN and CDR2 SVGIG (reference sequence). The trim removed 3 bases at V and 10 bases at J, leaving 8 bases unmatched. CDR3 in DNA: TGTGCCTGGAGAGGCGGGGGAAGGAACCAGTACTTC. Encoded protein: CAWRGGGRNQYF. Supplemented by reference TRBV30 and TRBJ2-5, the full variable domain reads SQTIHQWPATLVQPVGSPLSLECTVEGTSNPNLYWYRQAAGRGLQLLFYSVGIGQISSEVPQNLSASRPQDRQFILSSKKLLLSDSGFYLCAWRGGGRNQYFGPGTRLLVL.

The chain carries TRBV7-6 and TRBJ2-7; 9 nucleotides align to TRBD2. The CDR3 extends over 17 amino acids. V lost 1 base, J lost 4 bases, and 11 bases stayed unmatched. The germline V gene has CDR1 SGHVS and CDR2 FNYEAQ. CDR3 protein: CASSLGLGSGGPYEQYF. In nucleotides, the CDR3 is TGTGCCAGCAGCTTAGGATTGGGGAGCGGGGGGCCATACGAGCAGTACTTC.

This sequence joins TRBV19 and TRBJ2-5; 9 nucleotides align to TRBD2. V lost 4 bases, J lost 5 bases, and 5 bases stayed unmatched. The V gene's germline CDR1 is LNHDA and CDR2 SQIVND (reference sequence). This CDR3 contains 14 residues. The CDR3 DNA is TGTGCCAGTAGTACCTCGGGACTAGCTGAGACCCAGTACTTC. It specifies CASSTSGLAETQYF.